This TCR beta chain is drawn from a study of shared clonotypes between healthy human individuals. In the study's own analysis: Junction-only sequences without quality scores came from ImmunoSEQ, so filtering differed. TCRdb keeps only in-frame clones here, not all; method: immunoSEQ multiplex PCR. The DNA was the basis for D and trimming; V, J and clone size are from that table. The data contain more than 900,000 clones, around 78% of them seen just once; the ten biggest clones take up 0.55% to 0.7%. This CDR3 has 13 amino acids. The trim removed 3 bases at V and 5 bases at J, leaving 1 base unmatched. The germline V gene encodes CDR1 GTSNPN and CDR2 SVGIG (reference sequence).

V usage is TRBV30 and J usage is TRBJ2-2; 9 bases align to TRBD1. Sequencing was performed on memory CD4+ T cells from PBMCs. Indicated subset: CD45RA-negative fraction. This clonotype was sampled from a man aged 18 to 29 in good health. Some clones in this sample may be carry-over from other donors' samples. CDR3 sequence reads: CAWRTGGTGELFF. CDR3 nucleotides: TGTGCCTGGAGGACAGGGGGAACCGGGGAGCTGTTTTTT.